This T cell receptor (beta chain) originates from a study of shared clonotypes between healthy human individuals. Study in general: A couple of women and a few men aged 18 to 49 served as donors.

The study ran the assay at deep level. Method: immunoSEQ multiplex PCR; TCRdb's copy keeps in-frame clones and lacks some. The table has about 520,000 clones, around four fifths seen once. This clone has just a few counts. No antigen is known for it. Other DNA variants within this sample encode the same CDR3. Study findings and constraints: Sampling used blood alone; tissue repertoires probably differ. With few donors, the genetic and exposure-history diversity represented was limited.

V was pared by 2 bases and J by 3 bases, with 4 bases between. The length of the CDR3 is 11 residues. CDR1 and CDR2 (germline): DFQATT, SNEGSKA (reference sequence). The receptor was isolated from a middle-aged woman in good health. Some clones in this sample may be carry-over from other donors' samples. This chain connects TRBV20-1 to TRBJ1-1; D gene unclear. The sequencing input was PBMCs. CDR3 DNA: TGCAGTGCTAGACAGGACACTGAAGCTTTCTTT. Translation gives CSARQDTEAFF.